The entry below gives a single T cell receptor (beta chain) sequence along with its context. The antigen remains unidentified. The data were taken from a study of T cell responses to AZD1222 COVID-19 vaccine. Overall study findings and caveats: Repertoire collection took place solely once the T cell response had peaked.

The germline CDR1 and CDR2 sequences are SQVTM and ANQGSEA. The CDR3 sequence is 13 residues long. The V end lost 4 bases, the J end lost 8 bases, and 15 bases lay between the germline ends. Clones were read by immunoSEQ multiplex PCR, and TCRdb kept only the in-frame ones, dropping some. The data hold 90,000 to 130,000 clones, with around 84% observed a single time. The chain is built from TRBV29-1 and TRBJ1-5; D is uncertain. The sequence was collected from an adult in good health. The source material was peripheral blood, sampled on day 0 of AZD1222 vaccination. The CDR3 loop reads CSVASNGWEPQHF. The CDR3 nucleotides are TGCAGCGTTGCCTCCAACGGTTGGGAGCCCCAGCATTTT.